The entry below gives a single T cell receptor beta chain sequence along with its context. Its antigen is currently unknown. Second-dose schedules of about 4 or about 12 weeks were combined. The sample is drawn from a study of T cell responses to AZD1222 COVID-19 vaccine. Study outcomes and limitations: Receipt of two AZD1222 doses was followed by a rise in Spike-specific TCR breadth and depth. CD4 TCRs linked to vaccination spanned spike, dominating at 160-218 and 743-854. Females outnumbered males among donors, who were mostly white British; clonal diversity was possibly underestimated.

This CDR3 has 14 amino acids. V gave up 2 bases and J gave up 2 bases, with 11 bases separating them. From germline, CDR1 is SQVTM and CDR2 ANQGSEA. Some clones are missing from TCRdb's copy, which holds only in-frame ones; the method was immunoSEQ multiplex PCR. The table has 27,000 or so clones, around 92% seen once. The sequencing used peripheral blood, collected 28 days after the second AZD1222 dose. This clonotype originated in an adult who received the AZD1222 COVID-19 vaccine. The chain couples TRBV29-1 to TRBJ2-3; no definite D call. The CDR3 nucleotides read TGCAGCGTTGAACCAGGCGGCCCCACAGATACGCAGTATTTT. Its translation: CSVEPGGPTDTQYF.